This T cell receptor beta chain was obtained from a study of kidney transplant recipient with SARS-CoV-2 infection. In regard to this clonotype: The junction and the germline gene differ at one end; a read error may be behind it.

This CDR3 has 16 amino acids. TCRdb itself ran the reads through MiXCR, one entry per CDR3 protein. The table has 250,000 or so distinct CDR3 sequences, more than 25% seen once. The source is a male patient aged 30 to 40 who had COVID-19 and was a kidney transplant recipient. The graft donor may have given rise to some T cells. The sample in question was a blood sample, obtained at baseline and on approximately day 120 from a kidney transplant recipient. This rearrangement joins TRBV5-3 to TRBJ1-2, with 7 bases aligning to TRBD1. TRBV5-3 is labeled an ORF, and its function is uncertain. The CDR3 reads CGRAGGVVRKTYGHTF. CDR3 in DNA: TGTGGCAGAGCAGGGGGAGTGGTGAGAAAGACCTATGGCCACACCTTC.